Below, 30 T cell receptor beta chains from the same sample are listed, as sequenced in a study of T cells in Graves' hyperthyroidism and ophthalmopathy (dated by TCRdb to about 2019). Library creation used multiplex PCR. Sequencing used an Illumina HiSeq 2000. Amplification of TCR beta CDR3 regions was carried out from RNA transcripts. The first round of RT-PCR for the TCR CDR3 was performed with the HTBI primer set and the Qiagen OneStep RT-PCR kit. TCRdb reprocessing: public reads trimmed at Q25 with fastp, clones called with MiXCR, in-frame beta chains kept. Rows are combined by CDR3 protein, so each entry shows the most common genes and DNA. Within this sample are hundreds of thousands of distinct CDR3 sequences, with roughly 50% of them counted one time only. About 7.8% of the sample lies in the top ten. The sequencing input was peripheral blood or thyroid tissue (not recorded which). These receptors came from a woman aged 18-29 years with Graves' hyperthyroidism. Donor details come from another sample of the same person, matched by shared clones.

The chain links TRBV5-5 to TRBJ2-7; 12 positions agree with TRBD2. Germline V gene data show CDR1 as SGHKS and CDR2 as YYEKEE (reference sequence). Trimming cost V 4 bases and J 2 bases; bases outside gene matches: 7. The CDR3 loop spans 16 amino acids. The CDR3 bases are TGTGCCAGCAGCCGCTCTAGCGGGAGGGCCGCCTACGAGCAGTACTTC. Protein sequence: CASSRSSGRAAYEQYF.

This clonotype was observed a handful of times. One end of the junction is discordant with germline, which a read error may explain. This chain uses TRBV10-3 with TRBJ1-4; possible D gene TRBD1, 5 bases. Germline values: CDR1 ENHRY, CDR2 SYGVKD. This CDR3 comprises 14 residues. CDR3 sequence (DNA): TGTGCCAGCAGTTTCAGGGAATCGGATGAAAAACTGTTTTTT. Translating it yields CASSFRESDEKLFF.

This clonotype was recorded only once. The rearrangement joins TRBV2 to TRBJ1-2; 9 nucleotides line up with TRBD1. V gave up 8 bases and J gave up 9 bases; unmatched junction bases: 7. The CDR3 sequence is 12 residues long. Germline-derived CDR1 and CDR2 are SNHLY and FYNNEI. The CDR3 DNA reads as TGTGCCAGCGAGGGACAGGGAACACGCTACACCTTC. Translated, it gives CASEGQGTRYTF.

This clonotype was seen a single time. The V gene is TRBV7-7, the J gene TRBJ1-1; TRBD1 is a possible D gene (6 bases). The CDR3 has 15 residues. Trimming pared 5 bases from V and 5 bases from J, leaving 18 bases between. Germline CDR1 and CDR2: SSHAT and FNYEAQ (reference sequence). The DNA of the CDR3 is TGTGCCAGCAGCGAACAACCCACAGGGCTAACTGAAGCTTTCTTT. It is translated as CASSEQPTGLTEAFF.

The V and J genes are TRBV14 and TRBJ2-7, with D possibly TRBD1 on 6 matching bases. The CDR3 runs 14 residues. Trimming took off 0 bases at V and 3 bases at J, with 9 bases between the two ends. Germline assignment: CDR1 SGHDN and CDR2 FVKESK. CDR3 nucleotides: TGTGCCAGCAGCCAAGAGAACAGGGACTACGAGCAGTACTTC. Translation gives CASSQENRDYEQYF.

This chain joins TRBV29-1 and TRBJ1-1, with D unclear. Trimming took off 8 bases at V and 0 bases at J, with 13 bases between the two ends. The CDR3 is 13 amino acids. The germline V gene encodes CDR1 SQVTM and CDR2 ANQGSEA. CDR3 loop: CSLADRLNTEAFF. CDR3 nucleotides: TGCAGCCTGGCGGATAGGCTGAACACTGAAGCTTTCTTT.

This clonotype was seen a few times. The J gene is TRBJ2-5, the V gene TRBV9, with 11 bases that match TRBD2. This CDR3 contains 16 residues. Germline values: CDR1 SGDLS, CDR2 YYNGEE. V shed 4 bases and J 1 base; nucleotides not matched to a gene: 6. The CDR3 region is CASSSGTSGTQETQYF. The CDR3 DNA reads TGTGCCAGCAGCTCCGGGACTAGCGGCACCCAAGAGACCCAGTACTTC.

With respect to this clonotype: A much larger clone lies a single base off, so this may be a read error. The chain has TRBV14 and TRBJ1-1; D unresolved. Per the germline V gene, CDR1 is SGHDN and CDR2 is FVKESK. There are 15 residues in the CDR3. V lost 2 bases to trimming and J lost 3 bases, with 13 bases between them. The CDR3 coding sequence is TGTGCCAGCAGCCAACCCACTAGCTCGGACACTGAAGCTTTCTTT. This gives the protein CASSQPTSSDTEAFF.

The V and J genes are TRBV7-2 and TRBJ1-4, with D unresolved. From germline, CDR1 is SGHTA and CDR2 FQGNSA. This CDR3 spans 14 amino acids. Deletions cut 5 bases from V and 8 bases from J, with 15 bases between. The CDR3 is CASSPDQLGEKLFF. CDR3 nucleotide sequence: TGTGCCAGCAGCCCCGACCAGCTTGGCGAAAAACTGTTTTTT. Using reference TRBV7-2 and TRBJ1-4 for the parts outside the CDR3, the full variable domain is GAGVSQSPSNKVTEKGKDVELRCDPISGHTALYWYRQSLGQGLEFLIYFQGNSAPDKSGLPSDRFSAERTGGSVSTLTIQRTQQEDSAVYLCASSPDQLGEKLFFGSGTQLSVL.

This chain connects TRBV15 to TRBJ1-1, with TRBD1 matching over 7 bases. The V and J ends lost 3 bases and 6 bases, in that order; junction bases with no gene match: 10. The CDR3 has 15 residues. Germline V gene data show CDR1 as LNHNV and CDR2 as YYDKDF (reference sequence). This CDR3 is CATSSLDRVSPEAFF. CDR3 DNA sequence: TGTGCCACCAGCAGCTTAGACAGGGTGAGCCCTGAAGCTTTCTTT.

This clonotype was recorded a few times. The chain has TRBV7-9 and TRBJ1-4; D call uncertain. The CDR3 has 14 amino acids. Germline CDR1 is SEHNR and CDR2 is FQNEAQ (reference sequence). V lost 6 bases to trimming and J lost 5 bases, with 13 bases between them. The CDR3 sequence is CASRVAGNNEKLFF. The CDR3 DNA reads TGTGCCAGCAGAGTGGCGGGGAACAATGAAAAACTGTTTTTT.

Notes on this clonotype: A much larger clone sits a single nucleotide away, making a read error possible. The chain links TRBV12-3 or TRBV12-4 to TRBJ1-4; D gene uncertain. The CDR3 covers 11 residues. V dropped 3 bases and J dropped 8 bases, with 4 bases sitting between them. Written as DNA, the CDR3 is TGTGCCAGCAGTTTCGACGAAAAACTGTTTTTT. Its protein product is CASSFDEKLFF.

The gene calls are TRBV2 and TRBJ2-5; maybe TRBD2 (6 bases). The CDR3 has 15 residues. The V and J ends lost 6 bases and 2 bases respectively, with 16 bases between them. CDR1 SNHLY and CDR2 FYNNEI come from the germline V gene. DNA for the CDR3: TGTGCCAGCAGCCCTCACCCTAGCGCTCAAGAGACCCAGTACTTC. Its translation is CASSPHPSAQETQYF.

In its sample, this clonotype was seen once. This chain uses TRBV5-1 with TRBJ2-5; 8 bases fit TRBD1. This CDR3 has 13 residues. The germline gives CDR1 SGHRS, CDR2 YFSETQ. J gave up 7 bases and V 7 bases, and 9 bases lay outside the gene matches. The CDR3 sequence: CASSPGQEGTQYF. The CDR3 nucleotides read TGCGCCAGCTCGCCGGGACAGGAAGGGACCCAGTACTTC. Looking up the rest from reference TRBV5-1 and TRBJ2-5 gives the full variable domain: KAGVTQTPRYLIKTRGQQVTLSCSPISGHRSVSWYQQTPGQGLQFLFEYFSETQRNKGNFPGRFSGRQFSNSRSEMNVSTLELGDSALYLCASSPGQEGTQYFGPGTRLLVL.

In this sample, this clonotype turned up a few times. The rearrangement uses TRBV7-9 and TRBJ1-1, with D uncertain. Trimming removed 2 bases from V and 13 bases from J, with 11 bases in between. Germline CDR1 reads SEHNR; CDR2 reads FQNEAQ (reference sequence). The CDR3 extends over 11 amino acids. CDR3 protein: CASSLLNSLFF. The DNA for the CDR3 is TGTGCCAGCAGCTTATTGAACAGTCTTTTCTTT.

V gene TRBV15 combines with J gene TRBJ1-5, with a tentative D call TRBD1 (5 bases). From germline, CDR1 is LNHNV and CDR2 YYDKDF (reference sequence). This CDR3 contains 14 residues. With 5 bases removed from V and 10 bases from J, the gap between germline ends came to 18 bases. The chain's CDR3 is CATSREGPWQPQHF. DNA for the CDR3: TGTGCCACCAGCCGGGAGGGACCGTGGCAACCCCAGCATTTT.

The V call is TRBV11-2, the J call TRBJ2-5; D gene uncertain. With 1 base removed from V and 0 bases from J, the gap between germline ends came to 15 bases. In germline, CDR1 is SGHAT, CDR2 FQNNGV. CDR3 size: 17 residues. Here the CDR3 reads CASSLGFGARYQETQYF. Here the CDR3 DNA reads TGTGCCAGCAGCTTAGGGTTCGGAGCCAGGTACCAAGAGACCCAGTACTTC.

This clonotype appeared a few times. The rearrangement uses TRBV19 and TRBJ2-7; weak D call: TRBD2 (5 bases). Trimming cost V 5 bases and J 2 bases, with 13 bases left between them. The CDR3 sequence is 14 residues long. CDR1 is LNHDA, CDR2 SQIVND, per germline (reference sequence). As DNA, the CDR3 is TGTGCCAGTAGTGGTGGGCGGCGGGCCTACGAGCAGTACTTC. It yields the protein CASSGGRRAYEQYF.

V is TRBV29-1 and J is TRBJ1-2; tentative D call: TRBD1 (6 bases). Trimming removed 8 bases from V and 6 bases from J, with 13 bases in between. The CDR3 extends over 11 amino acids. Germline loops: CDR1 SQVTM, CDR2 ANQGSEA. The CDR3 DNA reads TGCAGCTTGGAGGCAGGGGATGGCTACACCTTC. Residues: CSLEAGDGYTF.

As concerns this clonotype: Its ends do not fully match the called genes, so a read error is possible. This chain's CDR3 is CASSQALGTVIIPQHF. The CDR3 DNA follows: TGCGCCAGCAGCCAAGCCCTCGGGACAGTAATTATTCCCCAGCATTTT. The gene calls are TRBV7-7 and TRBJ1-5, with TRBD1 matching over 7 bases. The CDR3 is made up of 16 amino acids. CDR1 is SSHAT, CDR2 FNYEAQ, per germline (reference sequence).

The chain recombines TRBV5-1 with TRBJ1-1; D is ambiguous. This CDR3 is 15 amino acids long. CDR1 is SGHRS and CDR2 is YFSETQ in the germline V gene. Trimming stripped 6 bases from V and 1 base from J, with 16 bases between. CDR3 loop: CASIWGPLSNTEAFF. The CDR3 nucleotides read TGCGCCAGCATCTGGGGTCCCCTTTCGAACACTGAAGCTTTCTTT.

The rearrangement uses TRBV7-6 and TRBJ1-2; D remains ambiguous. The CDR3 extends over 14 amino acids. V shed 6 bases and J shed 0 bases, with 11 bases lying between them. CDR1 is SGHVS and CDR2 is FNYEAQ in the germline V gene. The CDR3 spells CASSPTQSNYGYTF. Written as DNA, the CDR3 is TGTGCCAGCAGTCCAACGCAGTCTAACTATGGCTACACCTTC.

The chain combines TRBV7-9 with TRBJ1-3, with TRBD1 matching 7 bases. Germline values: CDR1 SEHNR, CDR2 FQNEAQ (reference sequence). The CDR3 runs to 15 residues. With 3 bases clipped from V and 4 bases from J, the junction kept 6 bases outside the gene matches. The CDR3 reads CASSFAGTEGNTIYF. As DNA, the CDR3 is TGTGCCAGCAGCTTCGCAGGGACAGAAGGAAACACCATATATTTT.

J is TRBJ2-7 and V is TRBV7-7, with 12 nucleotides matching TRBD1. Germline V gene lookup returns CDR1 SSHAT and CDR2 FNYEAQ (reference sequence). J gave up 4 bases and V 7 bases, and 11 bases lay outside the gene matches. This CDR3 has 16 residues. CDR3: CASKRTGTGGGYEQYF. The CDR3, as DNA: TGTGCCAGCAAACGGACAGGGACAGGGGGCGGTTACGAGCAGTACTTC.

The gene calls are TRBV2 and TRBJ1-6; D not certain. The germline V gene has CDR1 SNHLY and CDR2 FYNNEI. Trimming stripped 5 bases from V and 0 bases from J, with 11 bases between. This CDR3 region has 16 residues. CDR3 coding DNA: TGTGCCAGCAGTTCATCCTCCTTCTCCTATAATTCACCCCTCCACTTT. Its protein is CASSSSSFSYNSPLHF.

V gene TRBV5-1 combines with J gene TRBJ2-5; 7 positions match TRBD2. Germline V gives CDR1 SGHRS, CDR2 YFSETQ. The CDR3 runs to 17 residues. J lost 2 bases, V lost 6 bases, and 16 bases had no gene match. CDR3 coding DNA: TGCGCCAGCATCCGGCGGGGGAGCGGGATCGGACAAGAGACCCAGTACTTC. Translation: CASIRRGSGIGQETQYF.

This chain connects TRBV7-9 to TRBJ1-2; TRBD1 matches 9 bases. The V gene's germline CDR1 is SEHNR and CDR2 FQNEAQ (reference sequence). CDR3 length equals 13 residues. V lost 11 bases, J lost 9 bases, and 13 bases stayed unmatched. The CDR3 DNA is TGTGCCTGGAGTGCAGGGACAGGGAGTAGCTACACCTTC. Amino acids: CAWSAGTGSSYTF.

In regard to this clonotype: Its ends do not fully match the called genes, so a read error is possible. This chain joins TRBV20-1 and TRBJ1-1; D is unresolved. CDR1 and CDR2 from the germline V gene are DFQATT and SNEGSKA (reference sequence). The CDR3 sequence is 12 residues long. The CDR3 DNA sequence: TGCAGTGCTAGAGACCCCAGGTTTGAAGCTTCCTTT. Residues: CSARDPRFEASF.

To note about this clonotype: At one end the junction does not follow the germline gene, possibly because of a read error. CDR3 nucleotide sequence: TGTGCCAGCAGTATGAGGGACGGCTATCAGCCCCAGCATTTT. This encodes CASSMRDGYQPQHF. J is TRBJ1-5 and V is TRBV24-1; D may be TRBD1 (5 bases). Germline V CDR1 and CDR2: KGHDR, SFDVKD. There are 14 residues in the CDR3.

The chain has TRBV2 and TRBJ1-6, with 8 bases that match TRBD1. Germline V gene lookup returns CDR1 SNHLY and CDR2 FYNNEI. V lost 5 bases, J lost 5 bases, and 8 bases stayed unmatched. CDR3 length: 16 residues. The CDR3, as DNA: TGTGCCAGCAGTCCCCAGGGGGCAATGCATAATTCACCCCTCCACTTT. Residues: CASSPQGAMHNSPLHF. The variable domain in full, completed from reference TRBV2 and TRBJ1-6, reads EPEVTQTPSHQVTQMGQEVILRCVPISNHLYFYWYRQILGQKVEFLVSFYNNEISEKSEIFDDQFSVERPDGSNFTLKIRSTKLEDSAMYFCASSPQGAMHNSPLHFGNGTRLTVT.